This TCR beta chain derives from a study of blood T cell repertoires in COVID-19. In the authors' methods: Cell counts per sample came from amplifying reference gene primers. The protocol was immunoSEQ multiplex PCR, while the TCRdb copy is restricted to in-frame clones and leaves out a portion. V, J and clone size reflect that table, while D and trimming were determined from the DNA. Of 400,000 or so clones detected, 85% to 90% appear once; the ten largest clones hold 3%. This clone has ten or more counts. Trimming removed 1 base from V and 2 bases from J, with 6 bases in between. The CDR3 loop spans 13 amino acids. Germline lookup yields CDR1 SGHNT and CDR2 YYREEE (reference sequence).

The sequence was obtained from a human donor in a cohort sampled during active COVID-19. The sequenced material came from peripheral blood. The chain employs TRBV5-4 and TRBJ1-2; unclear D gene. The CDR3 sequence: CASSLIRNYGYTF. In DNA, the CDR3 is TGTGCCAGCAGCTTGATCAGGAACTATGGCTACACCTTC.